This T cell receptor (beta chain) was identified during a study of T cell changes during pregnancy in multiple sclerosis. Germline lookup yields CDR1 SGHRS and CDR2 YFSETQ. CDR3 size: 15 residues. The V and J ends lost 3 bases and 5 bases, in that order; junction bases with no gene match: 5. This clone appeared a single time. Sequencing used immunoSEQ multiplex PCR; TCRdb keeps in-frame clones, though not all of them. Of roughly 33,000 clones listed, 91% are singletons. The clonotype comes from a female donor in good health, enrolled as a control in a pregnancy study. The specimen was CD4+ T cells from peripheral blood mononuclear cells, collected in the third trimester of pregnancy. The chain uses TRBV5-1 and TRBJ1-1, with TRBD1 matching 12 bases. DNA of the CDR3: TGCGCCAGCAGCTCCCAGGGACAGGGGGCAACTGAAGCTTTCTTT. Translating it yields CASSSQGQGATEAFF.